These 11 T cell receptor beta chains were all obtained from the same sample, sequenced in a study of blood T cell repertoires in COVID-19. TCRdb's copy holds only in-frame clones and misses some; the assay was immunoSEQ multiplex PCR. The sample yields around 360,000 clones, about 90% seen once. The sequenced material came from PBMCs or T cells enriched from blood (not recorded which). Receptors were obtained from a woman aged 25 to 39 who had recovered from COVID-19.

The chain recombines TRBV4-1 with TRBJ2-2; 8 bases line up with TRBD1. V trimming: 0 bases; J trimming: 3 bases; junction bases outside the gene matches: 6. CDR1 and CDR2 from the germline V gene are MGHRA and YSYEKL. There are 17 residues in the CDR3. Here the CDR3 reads CASSQDGDRSYTGELFF. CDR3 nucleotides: TGCGCCAGCAGCCAAGATGGGGACAGGTCTTACACCGGGGAGCTGTTTTTT.

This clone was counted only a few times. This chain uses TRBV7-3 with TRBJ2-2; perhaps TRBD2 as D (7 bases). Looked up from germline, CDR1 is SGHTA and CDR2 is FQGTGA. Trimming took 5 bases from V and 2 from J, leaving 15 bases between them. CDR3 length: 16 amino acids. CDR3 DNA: TGTGCCAGCAGCCATAGGGGGGGACACAACACCGGGGAGCTGTTTTTT. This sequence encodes CASSHRGGHNTGELFF.

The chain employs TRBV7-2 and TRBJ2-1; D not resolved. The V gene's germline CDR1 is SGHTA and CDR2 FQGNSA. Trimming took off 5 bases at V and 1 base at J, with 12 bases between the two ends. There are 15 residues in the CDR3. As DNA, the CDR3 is TGTGCCAGCAGCCCCGACTCCATGTCCTACAATGAGCAGTTCTTC. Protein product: CASSPDSMSYNEQFF.

The CDR3 loop reads CASSPGREVSEAFF. CDR3 coding DNA: TGTGCCAGCAGTCCGGGACGGGAGGTATCTGAAGCTTTCTTT. This chain connects TRBV3-1 (or the pseudogene TRBV3-2) to TRBJ1-1; D might be TRBD1 (5 bases). This CDR3 spans 14 amino acids. Germline V gives CDR1 LGHDT, CDR2 YNNKEL (reference sequence). The V gene lost 6 bases and the J gene lost 6 bases, with 17 bases spanning the gap.

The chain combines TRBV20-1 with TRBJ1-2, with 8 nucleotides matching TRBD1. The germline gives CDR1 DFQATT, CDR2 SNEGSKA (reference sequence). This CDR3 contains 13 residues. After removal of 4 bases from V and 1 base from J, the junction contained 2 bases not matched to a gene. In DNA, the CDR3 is TGCAGTGCTATTGACAGGGGTAACTATGGCTACACCTTC. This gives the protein CSAIDRGNYGYTF.

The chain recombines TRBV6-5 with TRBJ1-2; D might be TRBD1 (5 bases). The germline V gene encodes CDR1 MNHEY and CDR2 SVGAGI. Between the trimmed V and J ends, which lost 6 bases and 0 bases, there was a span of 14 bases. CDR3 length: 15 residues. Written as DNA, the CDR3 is TGTGCCAGCAGACGCGACAGCTCCACTAACTATGGCTACACCTTC. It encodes CASRRDSSTNYGYTF.

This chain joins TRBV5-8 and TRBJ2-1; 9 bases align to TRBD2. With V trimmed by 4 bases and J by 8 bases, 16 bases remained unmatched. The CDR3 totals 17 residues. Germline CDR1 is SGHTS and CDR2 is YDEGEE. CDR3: CASSRGVAGVGWDEQFF. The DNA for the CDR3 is TGTGCCAGCAGCCGCGGAGTAGCGGGAGTTGGGTGGGATGAGCAGTTCTTC.

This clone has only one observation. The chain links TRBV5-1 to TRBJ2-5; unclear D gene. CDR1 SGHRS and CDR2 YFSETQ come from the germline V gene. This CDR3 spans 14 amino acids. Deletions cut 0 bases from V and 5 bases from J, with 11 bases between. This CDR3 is CASSLVPATETQYF. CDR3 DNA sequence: TGCGCCAGCAGCTTGGTGCCAGCGACGGAGACCCAGTACTTC.

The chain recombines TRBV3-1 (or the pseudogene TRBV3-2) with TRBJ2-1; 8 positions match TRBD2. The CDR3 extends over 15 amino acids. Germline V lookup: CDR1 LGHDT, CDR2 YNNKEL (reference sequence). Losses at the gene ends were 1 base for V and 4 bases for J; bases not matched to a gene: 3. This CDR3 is CASSQGAGGYNEQFF. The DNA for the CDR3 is TGTGCCAGCAGCCAAGGCGCGGGAGGTTACAATGAGCAGTTCTTC.

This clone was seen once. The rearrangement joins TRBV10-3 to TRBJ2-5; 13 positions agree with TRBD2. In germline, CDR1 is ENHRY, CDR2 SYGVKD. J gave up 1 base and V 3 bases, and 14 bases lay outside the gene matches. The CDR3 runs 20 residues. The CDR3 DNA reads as TGTGCCATCAGTGATTTCGGGGGACTAGCGGGGCGGAGACCCCAAGAGACCCAGTACTTC. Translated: CAISDFGGLAGRRPQETQYF.

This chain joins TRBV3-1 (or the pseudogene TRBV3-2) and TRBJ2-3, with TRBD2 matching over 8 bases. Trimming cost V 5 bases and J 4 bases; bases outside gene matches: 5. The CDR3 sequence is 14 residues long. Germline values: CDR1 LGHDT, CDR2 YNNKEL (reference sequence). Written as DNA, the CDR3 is TGTGCCAGCAGCTCAAGCGGGAGCTCAGATACGCAGTATTTT. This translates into CASSSSGSSDTQYF.